The rows below give T cell receptor beta chains drawn from one sample of a study of blood T cells in healthy people across ages. TCRdb re-analysed the 5' RACE reads in MiXCR, keeping a single row per CDR3 protein. The sample lists over 700,000 distinct CDR3 sequences, roughly 50% occurring once. The sequencing sample was made of blood. These receptors all come from a man older than 75 in good health. The CDR3 runs from the conserved cysteine through the conserved F or W. The order of the fields is V gene, J gene, clone size, D gene, CDR3 protein, CDR3 DNA. A D gene is named only where the DNA matches it firmly. Clone size appears in some rows only: once, few, many, or a class for an expanded clone.

v_call: TRBV6-5
j_call: TRBJ2-5
clone_size: NA
d_call: NA
cdr3_aa: CASTPERPYQETQYF
cdr3_nt: TGTGCCAGCACTCCGGAAAGACCTTACCAAGAGACCCAGTACTTC

v_call: TRBV12-3/TRBV12-4
j_call: TRBJ1-4
clone_size: NA
d_call: NA
cdr3_aa: CASSSMGRSEKLFF
cdr3_nt: TGTGCCAGCAGCTCGATGGGGAGAAGTGAAAAACTGTTTTTT

v_call: TRBV7-2
j_call: TRBJ1-2
clone_size: few
d_call: NA
cdr3_aa: CASSPIPDYGYTF
cdr3_nt: TGTGCCAGCAGCCCAATCCCGGACTATGGCTACACCTTC

v_call: TRBV30
j_call: TRBJ2-7
clone_size: NA
d_call: TRBD2
cdr3_aa: CAWTWGGVGERYF
cdr3_nt: TGTGCCTGGACCTGGGGGGGGGTCGGCGAGCGGTACTTC

v_call: TRBV29-1
j_call: TRBJ2-7
clone_size: NA
d_call: TRBD2
cdr3_aa: CSGATSGVGEQYF
cdr3_nt: TGCAGCGGCGCAACTAGCGGAGTGGGCGAGCAGTACTTC

v_call: TRBV6-5
j_call: TRBJ2-1
clone_size: NA
d_call: TRBD2
cdr3_aa: CASSYELAGANEQFF
cdr3_nt: TGTGCCAGCAGTTACGAGCTAGCGGGTGCCAATGAGCAGTTCTTC

v_call: TRBV20-1
j_call: TRBJ2-5
clone_size: NA
d_call: NA
cdr3_aa: CSAYPSRGRGILETQYF
cdr3_nt: TGCAGTGCTTACCCATCTCGGGGTAGAGGAATTTTAGAGACCCAGTACTTC

v_call: TRBV7-6
j_call: TRBJ1-2
clone_size: NA
d_call: NA
cdr3_aa: CASSFDRDGGTYGYTF
cdr3_nt: TGTGCCAGCAGCTTTGATCGAGACGGCGGCACCTATGGCTACACCTTC

v_call: TRBV6-2/TRBV6-3
j_call: TRBJ2-7
clone_size: NA
d_call: TRBD2
cdr3_aa: CASSYSAAGAGEQYF
cdr3_nt: TGTGCCAGCAGTTACTCTGCCGCGGGAGCAGGCGAGCAGTACTTC

v_call: TRBV5-1
j_call: TRBJ2-3
clone_size: NA
d_call: NA
cdr3_aa: CASSLEGGGTDTQYF
cdr3_nt: TGCGCCAGCAGCTTGGAAGGCGGGGGCACAGATACGCAGTATTTT

v_call: TRBV12-3/TRBV12-4
j_call: TRBJ2-1
clone_size: NA
d_call: NA
cdr3_aa: CASRPRNENEQFF
cdr3_nt: TGTGCCAGCAGGCCCCGAAATGAGAATGAGCAGTTCTTC

v_call: TRBV7-2
j_call: TRBJ1-1
clone_size: few
d_call: TRBD1
cdr3_aa: CASSLIRTGPNTEAFF
cdr3_nt: TGTGCCAGCAGCTTAATTAGGACAGGACCGAACACTGAAGCTTTCTTT

v_call: TRBV7-3
j_call: TRBJ1-1
clone_size: once
d_call: NA
cdr3_aa: CASSFGGLAEAFF
cdr3_nt: TGTGCCAGCAGTTTCGGTGGACTGGCTGAAGCTTTCTTT

v_call: TRBV12-3/TRBV12-4
j_call: TRBJ1-2
clone_size: NA
d_call: TRBD1
cdr3_aa: CASRGTGGEFYGYTF
cdr3_nt: TGTGCCAGCAGGGGTACAGGGGGCGAGTTCTATGGCTACACCTTC

v_call: TRBV28
j_call: TRBJ2-1
clone_size: NA
d_call: TRBD1
cdr3_aa: CASSFRGTGYYNEQFF
cdr3_nt: TGTGCCAGCAGTTTTCGCGGGACAGGGTACTACAATGAGCAGTTCTTC

v_call: TRBV29-1
j_call: TRBJ2-7
clone_size: NA
d_call: NA
cdr3_aa: CSVEGGDRYEQYF
cdr3_nt: TGCAGCGTTGAAGGGGGGGACCGCTACGAGCAGTACTTC

v_call: TRBV20-1
j_call: TRBJ1-1
clone_size: once
d_call: NA
cdr3_aa: CSAGHTEAFF
cdr3_nt: TGCAGTGCTGGACACACTGAAGCTTTCTTT

v_call: TRBV7-2
j_call: TRBJ2-3
clone_size: NA
d_call: NA
cdr3_aa: CASSLGGRRGARYAYF
cdr3_nt: TGTGCCAGCAGCCTGGGTGGGAGGCGTGGAGCCAGATACGCGTATTTT

v_call: TRBV29-1
j_call: TRBJ2-7
clone_size: few
d_call: NA
cdr3_aa: CSVSDPWGSYEQYF
cdr3_nt: TGCAGCGTTTCGGATCCTTGGGGCTCCTACGAGCAGTACTTC

v_call: TRBV11-1
j_call: TRBJ2-5
clone_size: NA
d_call: TRBD1
cdr3_aa: CASSSRDRLRTETQYF
cdr3_nt: TGTGCCAGCAGCTCCCGGGACAGACTTAGGACGGAGACCCAGTACTTC

v_call: TRBV20-1
j_call: TRBJ2-1
clone_size: NA
d_call: TRBD2
cdr3_aa: CSARPLAGNSYNEQFF
cdr3_nt: TGCAGTGCTAGACCACTAGCGGGGAACTCCTACAATGAGCAGTTCTTC

v_call: TRBV27
j_call: TRBJ2-7
clone_size: NA
d_call: TRBD1
cdr3_aa: CASSSGQVLYEQYF
cdr3_nt: TGTGCCAGCAGTTCGGGACAGGTGCTGTACGAGCAGTACTTC

v_call: TRBV9
j_call: TRBJ2-7
clone_size: few
d_call: TRBD1
cdr3_aa: CASSAGDRAHEQYF
cdr3_nt: TGTGCCAGCAGCGCCGGGGACAGGGCCCACGAGCAGTACTTC

v_call: TRBV10-3
j_call: TRBJ2-1
clone_size: NA
d_call: TRBD1
cdr3_aa: CAISESRTGGLYNEQFF
cdr3_nt: TGTGCCATCAGTGAGTCGAGGACAGGGGGCCTCTACAATGAGCAGTTCTTC

v_call: TRBV20-1
j_call: TRBJ2-7
clone_size: NA
d_call: NA
cdr3_aa: CSARVKAPRTAYEQYF
cdr3_nt: TGCAGTGCTAGGGTAAAAGCCCCCAGGACAGCTTACGAGCAGTACTTC

v_call: TRBV7-8
j_call: TRBJ2-7
clone_size: NA
d_call: TRBD2
cdr3_aa: CASSLVMGLAGGAPSYEQYF
cdr3_nt: TGTGCCAGCAGCTTAGTGATGGGACTAGCGGGAGGGGCGCCCTCCTACGAGCAGTACTTC

v_call: TRBV9
j_call: TRBJ2-3
clone_size: NA
d_call: TRBD2
cdr3_aa: CASSEKGGRAADTQYF
cdr3_nt: TGTGCCAGCAGCGAAAAAGGCGGGAGGGCCGCAGATACGCAGTATTTT

v_call: TRBV12-3/TRBV12-4
j_call: TRBJ1-5
clone_size: NA
d_call: TRBD1
cdr3_aa: CASSPSLGGTGGRQPQHF
cdr3_nt: TGTGCCAGCAGTCCTAGTTTGGGGGGGACAGGGGGACGTCAGCCCCAGCATTTT

v_call: TRBV14
j_call: TRBJ1-6
clone_size: NA
d_call: NA
cdr3_aa: CASSRRSYNSPLHF
cdr3_nt: TGTGCCAGCAGCCGACGGAGCTATAATTCACCCCTCCACTTT

v_call: TRBV7-9
j_call: TRBJ2-1
clone_size: NA
d_call: TRBD1
cdr3_aa: CASSRTGLNNEQFF
cdr3_nt: TGTGCCAGCAGCAGGACAGGGCTTAACAATGAGCAGTTCTTC

v_call: TRBV20-1
j_call: TRBJ1-2
clone_size: NA
d_call: NA
cdr3_aa: CSASTTVNYGYTF
cdr3_nt: TGCAGTGCTAGCACGACAGTTAACTATGGCTACACCTTC

v_call: TRBV24-1
j_call: TRBJ2-1
clone_size: NA
d_call: NA
cdr3_aa: CATSEQGEQFF
cdr3_nt: TGTGCCACCAGTGAGCAGGGTGAGCAGTTCTTC

v_call: TRBV29-1
j_call: TRBJ1-2
clone_size: NA
d_call: NA
cdr3_aa: CSVWGLGYTF
cdr3_nt: TGCAGCGTATGGGGGTTGGGCTACACCTTC

v_call: TRBV3-1
j_call: TRBJ2-7
clone_size: NA
d_call: NA
cdr3_aa: CASSPLGVMREQYF
cdr3_nt: TGTGCCAGCAGCCCCCTTGGGGTGATGAGGGAGCAGTACTTC

v_call: TRBV12-3/TRBV12-4
j_call: TRBJ2-5
clone_size: few
d_call: TRBD2
cdr3_aa: CASSLGGLAGEQETQYF
cdr3_nt: TGTGCCAGCAGTTTAGGGGGACTAGCGGGCGAGCAAGAGACCCAGTACTTC

v_call: TRBV11-1
j_call: TRBJ1-1
clone_size: NA
d_call: TRBD1
cdr3_aa: CASSKRGPEMNTEAFF
cdr3_nt: TGTGCCAGCAGCAAAAGGGGGCCCGAGATGAACACTGAAGCTTTCTTT

v_call: TRBV18
j_call: TRBJ1-5
clone_size: NA
d_call: NA
cdr3_aa: CASSESRDYQPQHF
cdr3_nt: TGTGCCAGCTCAGAAAGCCGGGATTATCAGCCCCAGCATTTT

v_call: TRBV10-3
j_call: TRBJ1-5
clone_size: few
d_call: NA
cdr3_aa: CAISELGSNQPQHF
cdr3_nt: TGTGCCATCAGTGAGCTAGGGAGCAATCAGCCCCAGCATTTT

v_call: TRBV27
j_call: TRBJ1-5
clone_size: NA
d_call: NA
cdr3_aa: CASSRAVSNQPQHF
cdr3_nt: TGTGCCAGCAGTAGGGCGGTTAGCAATCAGCCCCAGCATTTT

v_call: TRBV27
j_call: TRBJ2-7
clone_size: NA
d_call: TRBD2
cdr3_aa: CASSLSPLAESSYEQYF
cdr3_nt: TGTGCCAGCAGTTTATCTCCCCTAGCGGAGAGCTCCTACGAGCAGTACTTC